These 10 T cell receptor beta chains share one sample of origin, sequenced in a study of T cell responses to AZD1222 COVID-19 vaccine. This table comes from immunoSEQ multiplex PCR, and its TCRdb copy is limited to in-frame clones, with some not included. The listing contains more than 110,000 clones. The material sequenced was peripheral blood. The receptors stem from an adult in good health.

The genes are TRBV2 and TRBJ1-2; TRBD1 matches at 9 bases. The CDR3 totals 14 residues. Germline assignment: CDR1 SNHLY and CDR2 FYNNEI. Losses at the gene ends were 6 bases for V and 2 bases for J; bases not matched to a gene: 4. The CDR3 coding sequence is TGTGCCAGCAGAGGGACAGGGTGGAACTATGGCTACACCTTC. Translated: CASRGTGWNYGYTF.

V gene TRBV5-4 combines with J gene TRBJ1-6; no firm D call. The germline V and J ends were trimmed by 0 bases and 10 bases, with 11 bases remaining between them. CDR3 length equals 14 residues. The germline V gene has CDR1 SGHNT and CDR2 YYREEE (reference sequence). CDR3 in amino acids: CASSLGGVSSPLHF. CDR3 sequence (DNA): TGTGCCAGCAGCTTGGGAGGAGTAAGCTCACCCCTCCACTTT.

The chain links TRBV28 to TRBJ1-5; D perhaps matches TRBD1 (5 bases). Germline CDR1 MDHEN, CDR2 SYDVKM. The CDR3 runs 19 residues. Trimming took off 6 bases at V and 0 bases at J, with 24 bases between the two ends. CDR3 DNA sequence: TGTGCCAGCAGCCCAAAACTAGACAGTTTTTTACTTAGCAATCAGCCCCAGCATTTT. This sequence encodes CASSPKLDSFLLSNQPQHF.

The CDR3 bases are TGTGCCAGCAGCGTAGACCGGTGGGGGAACACTGAAGCTTTCTTT. Translation: CASSVDRWGNTEAFF. This sequence joins TRBV9 and TRBJ1-1; D uncertain. The CDR3 has 15 amino acids. From germline, CDR1 is SGDLS and CDR2 YYNGEE. Between the trimmed V and J ends, which lost 0 bases and 1 base, there was a span of 10 bases.

The CDR3 nucleotides read TGTGCCAGCAGCTTAGGGGAACACGAGAGCACTGAAGCTTTCTTT. Translating gives CASSLGEHESTEAFF. The chain couples TRBV7-9 to TRBJ1-1, with no clear D. CDR3 length equals 15 residues. With 1 base removed from V and 4 bases from J, the gap between germline ends came to 13 bases. Germline-derived CDR1 and CDR2 are SEHNR and FQNEAQ (reference sequence). Together with reference TRBV7-9 and TRBJ1-1, the CDR3 gives the full variable domain: DTGVSQNPRHKITKRGQNVTFRCDPISEHNRLYWYRQTLGQGPEFLTYFQNEAQLEKSRLLSDRFSAERPKGSFSTLEIQRTEQGDSAMYLCASSLGEHESTEAFFGQGTRLTVV.

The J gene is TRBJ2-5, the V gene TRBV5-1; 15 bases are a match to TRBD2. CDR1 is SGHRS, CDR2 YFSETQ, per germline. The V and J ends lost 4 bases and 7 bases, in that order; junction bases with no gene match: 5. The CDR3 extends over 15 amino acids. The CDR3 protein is CASSGGLAGGSTQYF. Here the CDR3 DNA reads TGCGCCAGCAGCGGGGGACTAGCGGGGGGCTCGACCCAGTACTTC.

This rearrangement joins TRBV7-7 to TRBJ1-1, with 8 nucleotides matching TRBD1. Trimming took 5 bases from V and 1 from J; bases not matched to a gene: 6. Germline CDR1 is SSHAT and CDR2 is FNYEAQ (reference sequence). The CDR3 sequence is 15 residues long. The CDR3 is CASSPLGQENTEAFF. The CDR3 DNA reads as TGTGCCAGCAGCCCTCTGGGACAGGAGAACACTGAAGCTTTCTTT.

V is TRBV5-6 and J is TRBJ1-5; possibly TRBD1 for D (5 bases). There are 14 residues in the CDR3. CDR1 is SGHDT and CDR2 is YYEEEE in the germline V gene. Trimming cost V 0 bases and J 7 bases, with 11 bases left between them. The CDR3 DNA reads TGTGCCAGCAGCTTGGGAGGGGAGGGACAGCCCCAGCATTTT. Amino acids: CASSLGGEGQPQHF.

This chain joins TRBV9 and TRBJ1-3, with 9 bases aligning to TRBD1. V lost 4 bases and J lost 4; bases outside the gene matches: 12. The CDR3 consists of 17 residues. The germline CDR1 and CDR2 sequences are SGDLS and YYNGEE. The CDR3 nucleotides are TGTGCCAGCAGCCGTCAGGCTCGGGGGACAGGGGGAAACACCATATATTTT. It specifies CASSRQARGTGGNTIYF.

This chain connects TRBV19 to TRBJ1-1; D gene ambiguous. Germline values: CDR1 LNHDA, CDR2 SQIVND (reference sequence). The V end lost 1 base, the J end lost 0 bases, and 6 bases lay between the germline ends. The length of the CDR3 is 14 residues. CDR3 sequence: CASSIGRLNTEAFF. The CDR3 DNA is TGTGCCAGTAGTATAGGACGGCTGAACACTGAAGCTTTCTTT.